This T cell receptor beta chain was captured by sequencing in a study of T cell changes during pregnancy in multiple sclerosis. Trimming cost V 5 bases and J 9 bases; bases outside gene matches: 12. The germline V gene has CDR1 MGHRA and CDR2 YSYEKL. CDR3 length: 15 residues. The method was immunoSEQ multiplex PCR; TCRdb's version includes in-frame clones alone and lacks a portion of them. The sample has roughly 12,000 clones; approximately 88% are singletons. This sample comprised CD8+ T cells from peripheral blood mononuclear cells, obtained after pregnancy. The J gene is TRBJ1-5, the V gene TRBV4-1, with TRBD1 matching 8 bases. The clonotype originates from a female donor in good health, enrolled as a control in a pregnancy study. In nucleotides, the CDR3 is TGCGCCAGCAGCGCCATCGCGGGACAGGAGGGGCCCCAGCATTTT. It translates to CASSAIAGQEGPQHF.